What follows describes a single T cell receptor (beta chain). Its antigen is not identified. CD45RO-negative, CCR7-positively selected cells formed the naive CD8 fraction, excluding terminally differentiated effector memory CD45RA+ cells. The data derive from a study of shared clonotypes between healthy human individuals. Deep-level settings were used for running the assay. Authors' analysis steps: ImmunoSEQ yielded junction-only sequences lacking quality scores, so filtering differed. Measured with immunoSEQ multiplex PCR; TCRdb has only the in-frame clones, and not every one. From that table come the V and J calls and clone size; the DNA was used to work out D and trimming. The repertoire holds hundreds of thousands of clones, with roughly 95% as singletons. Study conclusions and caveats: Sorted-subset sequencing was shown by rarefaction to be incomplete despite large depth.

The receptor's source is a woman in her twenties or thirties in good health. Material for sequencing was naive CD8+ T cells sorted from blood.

The CDR3 loop is CASSLGLAGSYEQYF. The CDR3 DNA follows: TGTGCCAGCAGCCTGGGACTAGCGGGCTCCTACGAGCAGTACTTC. This chain links TRBV4-2 with TRBJ2-7; 12 bases match TRBD2. CDR1 LGHNA and CDR2 YNFKEQ come from the germline V gene. After removal of 4 bases from V and 0 bases from J, the junction contained 1 base not matched to a gene. The CDR3 length is 15 residues.